This TCR beta chain originates from a study of cytomegalovirus exposure and HLA in healthy donors. The study's findings and limits: Across all donors, roughly uniform sequencing depth was an assumption of the presence/absence analyses. In a later analysis, at a false discovery rate of 0.05, approximately 15,000 TCR beta sequences matched HLA alleles.

Primers included in the PCR were 60 Vbeta and 13 Jbeta primers. Sequencing used immunoSEQ multiplex PCR; TCRdb keeps in-frame clones, though not all of them. The sample shows about 120,000 clones, 80% to 90% of them seen only once. Germline CDR1 is SGHAT and CDR2 is FQNNGV. This CDR3 has 15 residues. Trimming removed 0 bases from V and 3 bases from J, with 11 bases in between. A note on this clone: Its antigen is unidentified.

The sequenced material came from PBMCs. The receptor comes from a man aged 40-49 years in good health and CMV-seronegative. The V call is TRBV11-2, the J call TRBJ1-1, with a weak D call TRBD1 (5 bases). CDR3: CASSLDHGGDTEAFF. CDR3 coding DNA: TGTGCCAGCAGCTTAGATCATGGGGGGGACACTGAAGCTTTCTTT.